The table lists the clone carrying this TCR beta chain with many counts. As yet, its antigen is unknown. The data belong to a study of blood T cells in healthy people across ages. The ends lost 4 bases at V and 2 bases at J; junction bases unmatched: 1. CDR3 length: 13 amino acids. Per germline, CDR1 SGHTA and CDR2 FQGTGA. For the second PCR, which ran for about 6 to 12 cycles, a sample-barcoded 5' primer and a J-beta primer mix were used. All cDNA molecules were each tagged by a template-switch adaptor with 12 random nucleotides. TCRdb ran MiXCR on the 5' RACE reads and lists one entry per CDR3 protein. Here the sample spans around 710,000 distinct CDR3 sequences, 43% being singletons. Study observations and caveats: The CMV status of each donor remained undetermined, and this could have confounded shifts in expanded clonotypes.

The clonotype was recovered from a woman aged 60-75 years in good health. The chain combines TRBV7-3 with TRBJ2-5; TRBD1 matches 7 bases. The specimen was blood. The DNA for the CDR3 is TGTGCCAGCAGCTCGGGACAGCAAGAGACCCAGTACTTC. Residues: CASSSGQQETQYF.